Presented here are 11 T cell receptor beta chains from one specimen sequenced in a study of CXCR3-negative and CXCR3-positive naive CD8 T cells (dated by TCRdb to about 2019). General study outcomes and caveats: Compared with CXCR3-negative naive cells, CXCR3-positive naive cells had TRB CDR3s with higher hydrophobicity (lower Kidera factor 4), lower energy, and higher strength and volume indices.

For these receptors, no antigen is known. Sequenced on a NextSeq 550. The Human TCR Profiling Kit (MiLaboratory) was used to make UMI-labeled 5' RACE TRB cDNA libraries. After reprocessing by TCRdb, each CDR3 protein sequence is one entry, and no DNA is given. The sample's own table lists 150,000 to 180,000 distinct CDR3 sequences. The ten largest account for less than 0.55% of the sample. Sequences were obtained from naive CXCR3+ CD8+ T cells from blood. The meaning of the sample's cell subset or site label: CD45RO-CCR7+CD27+CD95- naive CD8+ T cells expressing CXCR3 (TNR3+). These receptors were obtained from a human donor in good health. Some clones in this sample may be carry-over from other donors' samples.

The V and J genes are TRBV5-1 and TRBJ2-7; TCRdb's D gene call, TRBD1, goes unchecked for lack of DNA. This CDR3 comprises 15 residues. Germline values: CDR1 SGHRS, CDR2 YFSETQ. CDR3 protein: CASSFFPSGAYEQYF.

The J gene is TRBJ2-2, the V gene TRBV6-5; the D call of TRBD2 rests on TCRdb alone, since no DNA is present to check it. This CDR3 has 15 residues. Germline-derived CDR1 and CDR2 are MNHEY and SVGAGI. The CDR3 region is CASSSSGGSTGELFF.

CDR3 protein: CASSLGGTVSYEQYF. The J gene is TRBJ2-7, the V gene TRBV27; as DNA is missing, the TRBD1 call by TCRdb cannot be tested. CDR1 and CDR2 from the germline V gene are MNHEY and SMNVEV (reference sequence). This CDR3 is built from 15 residues.

The rearrangement joins TRBV10-3 to TRBJ2-5; TCRdb outputs TRBD2, but without DNA this stays unchecked. CDR3 length equals 17 residues. CDR1 is ENHRY, CDR2 SYGVKD, per germline. This CDR3 is CAISEVWRDSGRETQYF.

This chain joins TRBV12-3 or TRBV12-4 and TRBJ2-7; TCRdb outputs TRBD1, but without DNA this stays unchecked. The CDR3 contains 14 residues. The CDR3: CASSPVHTGAEQYF.

The chain has TRBV25-1 and TRBJ2-3; TCRdb indicates TRBD2, and absent DNA this call remains unverified. Germline values: CDR1 MGHDK, CDR2 SYGVNS. The CDR3 is 21 amino acids. The CDR3 sequence: CASSDSAVTGTNGRGPDTQYF.

The CDR3 protein is CASSQGAYFSGRDSNIQYF. The V gene is TRBV4-1, the J gene TRBJ2-4; TCRdb gives TRBD2 as the D gene, but with no DNA this cannot be confirmed. Looked up from germline, CDR1 is MGHRA and CDR2 is YSYEKL. CDR3 length: 19 residues.

V and J are TRBV6-2 or TRBV6-3 and TRBJ1-5. The germline V gene has CDR1 MNHEY and CDR2 SVGEGT. The CDR3 extends over 13 amino acids. CDR3 sequence reads: CASSSHSSQPQHF.

This chain joins TRBV7-8 and TRBJ1-3. The CDR3 has 15 residues. Germline V CDR1 and CDR2: SGHVS, FQNEAQ. Here the CDR3 reads CASQLGTSSGNTIYF.

V usage is TRBV29-1 and J usage is TRBJ2-7. CDR1 is SQVTM and CDR2 is ANQGSEA in the germline V gene. The CDR3 sequence is 13 residues long. CDR3 amino acids: CSAAGGSSYEQYF.

The rearrangement joins TRBV4-1 to TRBJ1-2; TCRdb indicates TRBD1, and absent DNA this call remains unverified. The germline V gene has CDR1 MGHRA and CDR2 YSYEKL. The CDR3 loop spans 15 amino acids. CDR3 protein: CASSQEPGQVHGYTF.